The 14 T cell receptor beta chains below were found in one sample sequenced in a study of blood T cell repertoires in COVID-19. This table comes from immunoSEQ multiplex PCR, and its TCRdb copy is limited to in-frame clones, with some not included. Of a few hundred thousand clones listed, 84% are singletons. The sequenced sample was peripheral blood. The source of these receptors is a man aged 55 to 70 with acute or convalescent COVID-19.

The V and J genes are TRBV5-4 and TRBJ2-1; 7 nucleotides line up with TRBD2. The CDR3 spans 17 residues. CDR1 is SGHNT and CDR2 is YYREEE in the germline V gene (reference sequence). V lost 4 bases to trimming and J lost 0 bases; unmatched junction nucleotides: 10. CDR3 loop: CASSPLGGSLSYNEQFF. The CDR3 nucleotides are TGTGCCAGCAGCCCGCTCGGGGGGTCCCTCTCCTACAATGAGCAGTTCTTC.

Remarks on this clone: Other DNA sequences from this sample encode an identical CDR3 as well. The chain couples TRBV30 to TRBJ1-6; D is possibly TRBD1 (5 bases). The CDR3 loop spans 14 amino acids. The ends were cut back, 0 bases at V and 6 bases at J, with 9 bases in the middle. Germline values: CDR1 GTSNPN, CDR2 SVGIG (reference sequence). The CDR3: CAWSVGQGNSPLHF. The CDR3 bases are TGTGCCTGGAGTGTAGGTCAGGGTAATTCACCCCTCCACTTT.

This chain uses TRBV10-3 with TRBJ1-2, with no clear D. Germline CDR1 ENHRY, CDR2 SYGVKD. With 6 bases removed from V and 7 bases from J, the gap between germline ends came to 9 bases. The CDR3 length is 11 residues. CDR3 DNA: TGTGCCATCAGCGAGACGGTTGGCTACACCTTC. The encoded protein is CAISETVGYTF.

The V and J genes are TRBV19 and TRBJ2-2; D is possibly TRBD2 (6 bases). This CDR3 is 14 amino acids long. Germline CDR1 and CDR2: LNHDA and SQIVND (reference sequence). Trimming took 3 bases from V and 6 from J, leaving 11 bases between them. The CDR3 region is CASSMTRFPGELFF. CDR3 nucleotide sequence: TGTGCCAGTAGTATGACTAGATTTCCCGGGGAGCTGTTTTTT.

V usage is TRBV6-1 and J usage is TRBJ2-7; D is ambiguous. This CDR3 has 14 amino acids. CDR1 is MNHNS, CDR2 SASEGT, per germline. Trimming took off 5 bases at V and 0 bases at J, with 11 bases between the two ends. The CDR3 is CASSKQSSSYEQYF. The CDR3 coding sequence is TGTGCCAGCAGTAAGCAATCAAGCTCCTACGAGCAGTACTTC.

The V call is TRBV11-1, the J call TRBJ2-7; 7 bases line up with TRBD2. The CDR3 runs 13 residues. After removal of 7 bases from V and 13 bases from J, the junction contained 16 bases not matched to a gene. Germline loops: CDR1 SGHAT, CDR2 FQDESV (reference sequence). Here the CDR3 reads CASTPYGRGEQYF. CDR3 nucleotide sequence: TGTGCCAGCACCCCTTATGGGAGGGGAGAACAATACTTC.

The rearrangement uses TRBV18 and TRBJ2-1; D remains ambiguous. V was clipped by 8 bases and J by 8 bases, with 19 bases between them. Germline V gene data show CDR1 as KGHSH and CDR2 as LQKENI. There are 14 residues in the CDR3. Written as DNA, the CDR3 is TGTGCCAGCCCACTCCCATGGAGTCCCGATGAGCAGTTCTTC. This sequence encodes CASPLPWSPDEQFF.

The chain uses TRBV28 and TRBJ2-1; 14 bases match TRBD2. CDR1 and CDR2 from the germline V gene are MDHEN and SYDVKM. The CDR3 covers 19 residues. V was pared by 5 bases and J by 5 bases, with 14 bases of the junction left unmatched. This CDR3 is CASSTRLAGGPLGNNEQFF. The CDR3 DNA follows: TGTGCCAGCAGTACACGACTAGCGGGAGGGCCTCTTGGCAACAATGAGCAGTTCTTC.

The V gene is TRBV6-4, the J gene TRBJ2-2; D may be TRBD1 (6 bases). CDR1 and CDR2 (germline): MRHNA, SNTAGT. V shed 6 bases and J shed 6 bases, with 8 bases lying between them. The CDR3 runs 12 residues. CDR3 DNA: TGTGCCAGCAGGGCAGGGGCCGGGGAGCTGTTTTTT. Translated, it gives CASRAGAGELFF.

This chain uses TRBV4-1 with TRBJ2-7; 7 bases fit TRBD1. The CDR3 totals 17 residues. Germline-derived CDR1 and CDR2 are MGHRA and YSYEKL. V dropped 4 bases and J dropped 1; count of bases not matched to a gene: 13. In DNA form, the CDR3 reads TGCGCCAGCAGCCGAGAACCATTAAAGACAGGGTCCTACGAGCAGTACTTC. Its translation: CASSREPLKTGSYEQYF.

This clone was picked up a small number of times. The rearrangement joins TRBV15 to TRBJ1-2; possibly TRBD1 for D (5 bases). The CDR3 runs to 16 residues. Trimming cost V 5 bases and J 4 bases, with 20 bases left between them. Germline V gives CDR1 LNHNV, CDR2 YYDKDF (reference sequence). The CDR3 DNA reads TGTGCCACCAGCGCCGATTTATTGACAGCAATCTATGGCTACACCTTC. It specifies CATSADLLTAIYGYTF.

The rearrangement joins TRBV13 to TRBJ2-3; 14 bases map to TRBD2. Per germline, CDR1 PRHDT and CDR2 FYEKMQ (reference sequence). Losses at the gene ends were 5 bases for V and 0 bases for J; bases not matched to a gene: 7. The CDR3 sequence is 18 residues long. CDR3 loop: CASSGRLAGGTSTDTQYF. The DNA for the CDR3 is TGTGCCAGCAGCGGCAGACTAGCGGGGGGGACTAGCACAGATACGCAGTATTTT.

This clone was found once. The J gene is TRBJ2-1, the V gene TRBV7-9, with D possibly being TRBD2 (5 bases). Germline CDR1 is SEHNR and CDR2 is FQNEAQ (reference sequence). Trimming stripped 1 base from V and 6 bases from J, with 10 bases between. There are 14 residues in the CDR3. The CDR3 DNA sequence: TGTGCCAGCAGCTTAGGTACTAGTATCAATGAGCAGTTCTTC. Encoded protein: CASSLGTSINEQFF.

The chain has TRBV6-5 and TRBJ1-1; 7 bases line up with TRBD1. V gave up 6 bases and J gave up 1 base; unmatched junction bases: 8. Germline loops: CDR1 MNHEY, CDR2 SVGAGI. This CDR3 region has 15 residues. The CDR3 here is CASSGFTGANTEAFF. In DNA form, the CDR3 reads TGTGCCAGCAGCGGTTTTACAGGGGCGAACACTGAAGCTTTCTTT.